This is a list of T cell receptor beta chains from one sample in a study of radiation and T cells in renal cell carcinoma. Libraries were prepared by immunoSEQ multiplex PCR; TCRdb keeps only in-frame clonotypes and omits some of them. In the table there are 150,000 or so clones, roughly nine tenths of which are singletons. The input for sequencing was blood, taken from a patient whose treatment included radiotherapy and nephrectomy. The source of these receptors is a woman in her 70s with renal cell carcinoma. The CDR3 runs from the conserved cysteine through the conserved F or W.

j_call,v_call,cdr3_aa
TRBJ1-4,TRBV7-8,CASSFGYNEKLFF
TRBJ1-2,TRBV7-2,CASSSGAGGYGYTF
TRBJ2-1,TRBV5-1,CASSLAVTGEGEQFF
TRBJ2-7,TRBV21-1,CASSKALFGQTTYEQYF
TRBJ2-7,TRBV27,CASSLYGPLRGISYEQYF
TRBJ1-3,TRBV19,CASSVQGGSGNTIYF
TRBJ2-7,TRBV19,CASSIKTGTYEQYF
TRBJ1-1,TRBV6-5,CASSYSVPSQNTEAFF
TRBJ1-5,TRBV7-2,CASSSGTYSNQPQHF
TRBJ1-2,TRBV9,CASSVSPGQLNYGYTF
TRBJ2-2,TRBV5-5,CASSSRGANTGELFF
TRBJ1-1,TRBV5-5,CASSRGDGTGNTEAFF
TRBJ1-6,TRBV28,CASSSPGIRSPLHF
TRBJ1-2,TRBV6-1,CASSRQGTLYGYTF
TRBJ2-7,TRBV29-1,CSGGLGGAHEQYF
TRBJ2-7,TRBV6-6,CASSYAPNSGGEQYF
TRBJ1-2,TRBV5-8,CASSYGYTF
TRBJ2-2,TRBV6-6,CASSYSSVTGELFF
TRBJ2-7,TRBV7-9,CASSLADEQYF
TRBJ2-2,TRBV13,CASSFARGASTGELFF
TRBJ2-4,TRBV18,CASSPIAGGPDNIQYF
TRBJ1-2,TRBV2,CASSERRDGYTF
TRBJ2-7,TRBV5-5,CASSSYRTSGDSEQYF
TRBJ2-4,TRBV28,CASIPGTVGTNIQYF
TRBJ1-1,TRBV2,CASRIRTGADTEAFF
TRBJ2-1,TRBV6-1,CASSAEAGQIYNEQFF
TRBJ2-7,TRBV4-3,CASSPGTSRFGQSEQYF
TRBJ1-2,TRBV28,CASIKGTGAHYGYTF
TRBJ1-1,TRBV30,CAWRQQGNTEAFF
TRBJ1-5,TRBV14,CASSQGGQGNQPQHF
TRBJ1-2,TRBV7-9,CASSYGTGDGYTF
TRBJ1-2,TRBV7-2,CASSLGTENYGYTF
TRBJ2-1,TRBV19,CASSIGPGASSYNEQFF
TRBJ1-2,TRBV18,CASSPGAGGGYTF
TRBJ2-1,TRBV5-3,CARSLGVAGIHEQFF
TRBJ2-6,TRBV6-5,CASSFPGAGANVLTF
TRBJ1-1,TRBV5-1,CASSLTGPWNTEAFF
TRBJ2-5,TRBV7-8,CASSLAQGLGGETQYF
TRBJ2-3,TRBV11-3,CASSPDRSTDTQYF
TRBJ2-1,TRBV6-1,CASSDWVAGGNEQFF
TRBJ1-1,TRBV5-1,CASSVAGPNTEAFF